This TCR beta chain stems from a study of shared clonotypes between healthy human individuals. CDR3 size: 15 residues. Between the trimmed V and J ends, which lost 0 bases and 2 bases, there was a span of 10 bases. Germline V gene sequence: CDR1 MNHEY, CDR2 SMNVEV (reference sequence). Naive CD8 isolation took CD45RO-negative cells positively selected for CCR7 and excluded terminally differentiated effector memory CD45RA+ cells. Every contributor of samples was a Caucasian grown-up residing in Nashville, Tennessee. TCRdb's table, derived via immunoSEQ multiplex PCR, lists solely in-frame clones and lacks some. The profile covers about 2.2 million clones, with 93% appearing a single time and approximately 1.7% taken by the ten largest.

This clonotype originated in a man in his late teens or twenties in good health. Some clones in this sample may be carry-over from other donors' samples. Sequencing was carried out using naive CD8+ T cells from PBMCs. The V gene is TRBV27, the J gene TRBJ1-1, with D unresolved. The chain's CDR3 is CASSLSMGSNTEAFF. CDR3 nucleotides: TGTGCCAGCAGTTTATCGATGGGTAGTAACACTGAAGCTTTCTTT.